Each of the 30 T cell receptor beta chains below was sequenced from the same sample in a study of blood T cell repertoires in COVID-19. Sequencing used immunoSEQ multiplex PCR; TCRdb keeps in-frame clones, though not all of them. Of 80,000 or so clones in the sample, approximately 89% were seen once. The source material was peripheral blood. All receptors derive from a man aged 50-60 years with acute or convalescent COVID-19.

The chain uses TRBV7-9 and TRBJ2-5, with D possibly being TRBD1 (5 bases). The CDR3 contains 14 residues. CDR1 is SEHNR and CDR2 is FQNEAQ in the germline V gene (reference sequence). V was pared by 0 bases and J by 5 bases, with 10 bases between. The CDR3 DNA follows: TGTGCCAGCAGCTTAGCAGGGGTAAAGGAGACCCAGTACTTC. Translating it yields CASSLAGVKETQYF.

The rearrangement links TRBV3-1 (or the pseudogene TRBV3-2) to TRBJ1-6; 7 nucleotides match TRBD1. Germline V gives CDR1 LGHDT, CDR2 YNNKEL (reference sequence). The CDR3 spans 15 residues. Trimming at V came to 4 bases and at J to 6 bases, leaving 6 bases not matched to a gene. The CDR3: CASSLRGPRNSPLHF. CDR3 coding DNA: TGTGCCAGCAGCCTTAGGGGGCCCCGTAATTCACCCCTCCACTTT.

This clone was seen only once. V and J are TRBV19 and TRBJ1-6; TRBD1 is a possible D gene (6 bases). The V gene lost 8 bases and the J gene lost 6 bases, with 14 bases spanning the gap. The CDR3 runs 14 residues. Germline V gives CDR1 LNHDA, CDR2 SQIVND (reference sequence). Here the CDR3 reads CASSSGVPNSPLHF. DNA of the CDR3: TGTGCCAGTTCCTCAGGGGTCCCTAATTCACCCCTCCACTTT.

CDR3 nucleotide sequence: TGTGCCAGCAGACCTAGCGGACCTACCGGGGAGCTGTTTTTT. This translates into CASRPSGPTGELFF. This chain connects TRBV4-2 to TRBJ2-2; 7 bases are a match to TRBD2. V shed 6 bases, J shed 5 bases, and the junction held 6 bases outside the gene matches. This CDR3 comprises 14 residues. The germline V gene encodes CDR1 LGHNA and CDR2 YNFKEQ.

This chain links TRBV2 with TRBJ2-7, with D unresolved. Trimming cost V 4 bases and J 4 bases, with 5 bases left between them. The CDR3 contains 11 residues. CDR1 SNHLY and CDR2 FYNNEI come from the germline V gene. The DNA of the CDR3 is TGTGCCAGCAGTGGCAGATACGAGCAGTACTTC. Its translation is CASSGRYEQYF.

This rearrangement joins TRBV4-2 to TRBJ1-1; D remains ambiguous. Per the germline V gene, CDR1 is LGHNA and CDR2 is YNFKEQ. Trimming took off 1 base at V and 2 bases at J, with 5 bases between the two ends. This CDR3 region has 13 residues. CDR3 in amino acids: CASSQVVNTEAFF. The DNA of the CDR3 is TGTGCCAGCAGCCAAGTAGTAAACACTGAAGCTTTCTTT.

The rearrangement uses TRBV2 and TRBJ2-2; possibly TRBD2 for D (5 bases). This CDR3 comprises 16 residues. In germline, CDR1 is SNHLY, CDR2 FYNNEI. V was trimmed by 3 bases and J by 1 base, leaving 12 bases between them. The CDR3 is CASSERELRNTGELFF. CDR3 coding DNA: TGTGCCAGCAGTGAGAGGGAACTTAGGAACACCGGGGAGCTGTTTTTT.

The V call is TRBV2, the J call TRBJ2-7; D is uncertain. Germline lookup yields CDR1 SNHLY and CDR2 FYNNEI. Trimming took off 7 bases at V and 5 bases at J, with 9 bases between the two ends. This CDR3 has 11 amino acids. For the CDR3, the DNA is TGTGCCAGCACCCGGAGAGACGAGCAGTACTTC. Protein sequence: CASTRRDEQYF.

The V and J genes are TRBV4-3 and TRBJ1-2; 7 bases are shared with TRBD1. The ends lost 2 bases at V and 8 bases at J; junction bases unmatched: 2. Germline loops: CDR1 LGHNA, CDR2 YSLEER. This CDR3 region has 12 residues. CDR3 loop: CASSQRTGGYTF. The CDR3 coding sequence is TGCGCCAGCAGCCAACGGACAGGAGGCTACACCTTC.

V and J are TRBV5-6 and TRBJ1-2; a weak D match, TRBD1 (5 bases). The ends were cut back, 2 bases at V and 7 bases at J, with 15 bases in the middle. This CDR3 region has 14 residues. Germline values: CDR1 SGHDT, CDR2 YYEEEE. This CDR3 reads CASSFPRDDIGYTF. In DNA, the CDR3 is TGTGCCAGCAGCTTTCCCAGGGATGATATTGGCTACACCTTC. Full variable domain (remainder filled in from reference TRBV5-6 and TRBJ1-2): DAGVTQSPTHLIKTRGQQVTLRCSPKSGHDTVSWYQQALGQGPQFIFQYYEEEERQRGNFPDRFSGHQFPNYSSELNVNALLLGDSALYLCASSFPRDDIGYTFGSGTRLTVV.

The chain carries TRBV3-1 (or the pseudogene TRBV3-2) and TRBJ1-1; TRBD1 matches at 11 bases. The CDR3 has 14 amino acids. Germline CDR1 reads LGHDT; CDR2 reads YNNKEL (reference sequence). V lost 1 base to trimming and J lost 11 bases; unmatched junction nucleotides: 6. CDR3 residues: CASSQGTGGTSAFF. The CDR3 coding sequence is TGTGCCAGCAGCCAAGGGACAGGGGGCACATCGGCTTTCTTT.

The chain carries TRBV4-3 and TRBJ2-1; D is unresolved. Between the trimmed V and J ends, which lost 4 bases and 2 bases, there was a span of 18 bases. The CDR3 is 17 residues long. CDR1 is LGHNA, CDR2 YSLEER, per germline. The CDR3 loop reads CASSPILLGSAYNEQFF. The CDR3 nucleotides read TGCGCCAGCAGCCCTATACTGCTAGGATCCGCCTACAATGAGCAGTTCTTC.

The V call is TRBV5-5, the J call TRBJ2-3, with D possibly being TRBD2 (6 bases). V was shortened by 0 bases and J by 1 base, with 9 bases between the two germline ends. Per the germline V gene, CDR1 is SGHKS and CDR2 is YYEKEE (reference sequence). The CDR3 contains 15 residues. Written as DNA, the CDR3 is TGTGCCAGCAGCTTGGATAGCGGCGGCACAGATACGCAGTATTTT. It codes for CASSLDSGGTDTQYF.

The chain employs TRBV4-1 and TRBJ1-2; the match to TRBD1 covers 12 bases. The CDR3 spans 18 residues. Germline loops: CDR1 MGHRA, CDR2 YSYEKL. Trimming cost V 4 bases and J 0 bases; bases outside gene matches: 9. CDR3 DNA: TGCGCCAGCAGCCCCATCTACCGGGACAGGGGGCCTAACTATGGCTACACCTTC. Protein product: CASSPIYRDRGPNYGYTF.

The CDR3 region has the DNA TGTGCCAGCAGCTTCGGGGGGGCAGATACGCAGTATTTT. Its protein product is CASSFGGADTQYF. This chain connects TRBV7-9 to TRBJ2-3; the match to TRBD2 covers 8 bases. The CDR3 sequence is 13 residues long. The J segment lost 4 bases and the V segment lost 3 bases, leaving 0 bases of the junction unmatched. Germline CDR1 SEHNR, CDR2 FQNEAQ (reference sequence).

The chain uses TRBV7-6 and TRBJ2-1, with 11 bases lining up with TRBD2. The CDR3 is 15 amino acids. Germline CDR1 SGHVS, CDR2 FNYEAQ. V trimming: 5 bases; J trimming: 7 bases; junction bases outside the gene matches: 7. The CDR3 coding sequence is TGTGCCAGCAGCCAACTAGCGGGGGTCGATAATGAGCAGTTCTTC. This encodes CASSQLAGVDNEQFF. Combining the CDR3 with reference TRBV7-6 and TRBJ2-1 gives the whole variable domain GAGVSQSPRYKVTKRGQDVALRCDPISGHVSLYWYRQALGQGPEFLTYFNYEAQQDKSGLPNDRFSAERPEGSISTLTIQRTEQRDSAMYRCASSQLAGVDNEQFFGPGTRLTVL.

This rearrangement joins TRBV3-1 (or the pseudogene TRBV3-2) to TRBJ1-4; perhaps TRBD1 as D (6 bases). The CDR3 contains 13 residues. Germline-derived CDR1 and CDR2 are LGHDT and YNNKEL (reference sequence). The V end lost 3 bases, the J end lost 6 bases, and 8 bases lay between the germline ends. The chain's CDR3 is CASSHRGDEKLFF. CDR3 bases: TGTGCCAGCAGCCACAGGGGTGATGAAAAACTGTTTTTT.

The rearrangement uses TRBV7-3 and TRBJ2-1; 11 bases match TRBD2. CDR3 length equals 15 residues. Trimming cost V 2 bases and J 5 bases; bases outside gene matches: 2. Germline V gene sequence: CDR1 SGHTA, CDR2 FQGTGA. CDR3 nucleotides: TGTGCCAGCAGCTTAGGGACTAGCGGAAACAATGAGCAGTTCTTC. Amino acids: CASSLGTSGNNEQFF. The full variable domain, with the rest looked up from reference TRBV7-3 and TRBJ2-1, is GAGVSQTPSNKVTEKGKYVELRCDPISGHTALYWYRQSLGQGPEFLIYFQGTGAADDSGLPNDRFFAVRPEGSVSTLKIQRTERGDSAVYLCASSLGTSGNNEQFFGPGTRLTVL.

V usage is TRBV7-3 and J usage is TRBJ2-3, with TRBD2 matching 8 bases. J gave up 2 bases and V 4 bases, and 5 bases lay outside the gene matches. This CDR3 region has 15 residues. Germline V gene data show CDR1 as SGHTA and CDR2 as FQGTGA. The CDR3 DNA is TGTGCCAGCAGCTCGGGGGGGTTCGACACAGATACGCAGTATTTT. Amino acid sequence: CASSSGGFDTDTQYF.

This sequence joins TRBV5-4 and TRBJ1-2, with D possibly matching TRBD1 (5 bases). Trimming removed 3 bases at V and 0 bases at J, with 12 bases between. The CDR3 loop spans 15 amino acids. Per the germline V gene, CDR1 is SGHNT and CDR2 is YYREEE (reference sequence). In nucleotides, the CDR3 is TGTGCCAGCAGCTCCAGAGGGGAGGCTAACTATGGCTACACCTTC. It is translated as CASSSRGEANYGYTF.

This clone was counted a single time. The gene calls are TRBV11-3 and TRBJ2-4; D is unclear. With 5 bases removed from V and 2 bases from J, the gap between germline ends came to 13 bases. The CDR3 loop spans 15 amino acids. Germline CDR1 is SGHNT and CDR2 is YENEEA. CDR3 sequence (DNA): TGTGCCAGCAGCCTGACAAGTTCCACCAAAAACATTCAGTACTTC. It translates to CASSLTSSTKNIQYF.

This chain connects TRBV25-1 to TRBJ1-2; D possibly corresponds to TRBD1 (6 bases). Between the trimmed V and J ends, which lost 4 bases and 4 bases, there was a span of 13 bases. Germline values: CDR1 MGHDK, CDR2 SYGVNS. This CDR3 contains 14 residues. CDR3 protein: CASSARGGSYGYTF. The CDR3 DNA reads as TGTGCCAGCAGTGCCAGGGGTGGCTCCTATGGCTACACCTTC.

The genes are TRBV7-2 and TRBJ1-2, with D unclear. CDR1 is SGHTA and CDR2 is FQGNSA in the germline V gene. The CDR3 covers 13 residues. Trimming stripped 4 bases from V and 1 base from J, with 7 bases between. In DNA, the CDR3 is TGTGCCAGCAGCTACGGACTTAACTATGGCTACACCTTC. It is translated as CASSYGLNYGYTF.

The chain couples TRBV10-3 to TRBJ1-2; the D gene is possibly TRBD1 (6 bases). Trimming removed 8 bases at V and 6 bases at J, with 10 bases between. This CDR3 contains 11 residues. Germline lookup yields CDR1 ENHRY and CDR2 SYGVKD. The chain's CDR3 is CAISGDHGYTF. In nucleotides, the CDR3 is TGTGCCATCTCAGGGGATCATGGCTACACCTTC.

The CDR3 protein is CASSFMDGWTSGKDNEQFF. CDR3 nucleotides: TGTGCCAGCAGCTTTATGGACGGCTGGACTAGCGGGAAGGACAATGAGCAGTTCTTC. V and J are TRBV7-9 and TRBJ2-1; 12 bases align to TRBD2. There are 19 residues in the CDR3. Germline assignment: CDR1 SEHNR and CDR2 FQNEAQ (reference sequence). V lost 3 bases, J lost 5 bases, and 14 bases stayed unmatched.

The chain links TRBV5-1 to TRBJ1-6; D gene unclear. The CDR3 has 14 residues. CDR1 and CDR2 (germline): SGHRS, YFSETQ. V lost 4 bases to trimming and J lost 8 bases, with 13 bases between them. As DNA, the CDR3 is TGCGCCAGCAGCGATCGGAACGGAGATTCACCCCTCCACTTT. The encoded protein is CASSDRNGDSPLHF.

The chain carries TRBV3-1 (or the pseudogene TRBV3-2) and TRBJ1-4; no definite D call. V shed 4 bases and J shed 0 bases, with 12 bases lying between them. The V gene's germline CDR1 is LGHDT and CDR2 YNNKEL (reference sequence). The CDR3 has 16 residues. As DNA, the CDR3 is TGTGCCAGCAGCCGCGGATGGAGGGCAACTAATGAAAAACTGTTTTTT. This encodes CASSRGWRATNEKLFF.

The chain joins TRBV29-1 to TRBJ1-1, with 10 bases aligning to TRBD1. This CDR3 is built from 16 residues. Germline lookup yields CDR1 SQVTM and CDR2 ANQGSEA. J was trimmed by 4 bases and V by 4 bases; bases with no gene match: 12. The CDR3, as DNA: TGCAGCGTTGTTCTATCGACAGGGGGCTTCGGCACTGAAGCTTTCTTT. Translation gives CSVVLSTGGFGTEAFF.

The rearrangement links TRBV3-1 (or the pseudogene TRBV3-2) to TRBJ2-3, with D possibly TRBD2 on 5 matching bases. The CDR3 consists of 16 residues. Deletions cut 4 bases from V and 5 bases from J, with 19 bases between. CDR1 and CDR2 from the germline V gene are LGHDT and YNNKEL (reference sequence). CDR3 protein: CASSRIARGKKDTQYF. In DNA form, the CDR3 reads TGTGCCAGCAGCCGAATAGCGCGCGGTAAAAAAGATACGCAGTATTTT.

In DNA form, the CDR3 reads TGTGCCAGCAGTGATTTTGGGACAGGCTACTATGGCTACACCTTC. Encoded protein: CASSDFGTGYYGYTF. The rearrangement links TRBV6-1 to TRBJ1-2; 8 positions agree with TRBD1. The germline V gene encodes CDR1 MNHNS and CDR2 SASEGT. The V gene end was trimmed by 3 bases and the J gene end by 3 bases; junction bases not matched to a gene: 6. The CDR3 is 15 amino acids.